This is a list of T cell receptor beta chains from one sample in a study of neoadjuvant anti-PD-1 for oral cavity cancer. TCRdb keeps only in-frame clones here, not all; method: immunoSEQ multiplex PCR. The data show more than 50,000 clones, 70% to 85% seen once. Here the sequenced sample was PBMCs, taken before nivolumab (anti-PD-1) treatment. Receptors originate from a person aged 35 to 85 with oral cavity squamous cell carcinoma. Each CDR3 is given with its conserved first and last residue. The D gene is left open where the match is weak.

>TRBJ2-3|TRBD1|TRBV6-4
CASSNSQGDTQYF
>TRBJ2-3|TRBD1|TRBV5-4
CASRRTGGFTDTQYF
>TRBJ1-2|NA|TRBV6-1
CASSESGSYGYTF
>TRBJ1-2|NA|TRBV7-9
CASSFGGYGYTF
>TRBJ1-1|NA|TRBV12-5
CASGPETSNTEAFF
>TRBJ2-1|NA|TRBV7-2
CASSLLVGSYNEQFF
>TRBJ1-5|NA|TRBV9
CASSIGTGNQPQHF
>TRBJ1-2|NA|TRBV19
CASSTLEGLTLDGYTF
>TRBJ2-3|NA|TRBV6-5
CASSYARPDTQYF
>TRBJ1-2|TRBD1|TRBV27
CASSLRTGGFHGYTF
>TRBJ1-1|NA|TRBV14
CASSLAGGSNTEAFF
>TRBJ1-3|NA|TRBV19
CASTSDRYSGNTIYF
>TRBJ1-5|TRBD1|TRBV30
CAWSVQGNQPQHF
>TRBJ2-5|NA|TRBV25-1
CASSVGAGAYF
>TRBJ1-1|NA|TRBV27
CASSPLLQTMLDTEAFF
>TRBJ2-1|TRBD2|TRBV9
CASSVLAGVANEQFF
>TRBJ2-3|NA|TRBV7-9
CASSLVEGGVNTQYF
>TRBJ2-5|TRBD1|TRBV7-2
CASRRQGAYETQYF
>TRBJ1-1|TRBD1|TRBV5-6
CASSGDRVMNTEAFF
>TRBJ2-2|NA|TRBV18
CASSPRAVANTGELFF
>TRBJ2-7|NA|TRBV7-3
CASSLRPGSSYEQYF
>TRBJ1-4|NA|TRBV6-5
CASSYSGGLEF
>TRBJ2-3|TRBD1|TRBV19
CASSLGLRTGGDTQYF
>TRBJ1-6|NA|TRBV6-1
CASSGSGGSPLHF
>TRBJ2-1|TRBD2|TRBV27
CASKSPASGLNEQFF
>TRBJ1-2|NA|TRBV6-6
CASSYLPAADGYTF
>TRBJ1-5|NA|TRBV2
CASTFIGNQPQHF
>TRBJ2-7|NA|TRBV27
CASSRPGLYYEQYF
>TRBJ1-3|NA|TRBV11-3
CASSLDRMAYSGNTIYF
>TRBJ2-1|NA|TRBV27
CASSHRGGGEQFF
>TRBJ1-1|NA|TRBV19
CASRRDPEGPMNTEAFF
>TRBJ2-3|NA|TRBV5-4
CASSFRVSSESTDTQYF
>TRBJ1-5|NA|TRBV7-9
CASTHSGRNQPQHF
>TRBJ1-6|NA|TRBV7-9
CASSSSKRGTYNSPLHF
>TRBJ2-1|TRBD2|TRBV5-1
CASSLELAGVGEQFF
>TRBJ2-3|NA|TRBV5-1
CASSLVGQGPDTQYF
>TRBJ2-5|NA|TRBV18
CASSPRLQETQYF
>TRBJ1-1|NA|TRBV5-8
CASSGGLEQVNTEAFF
>TRBJ2-1|NA|TRBV5-5
CASSLGLVGSSEQFF
>TRBJ1-6|TRBD1|TRBV14
CASRPGQGNNSPLHF
>TRBJ1-1|TRBD1|TRBV7-2
CASRGRQGTTEAFF
>TRBJ2-1|TRBD2|TRBV6-4
CASSLAEYNEQFF
>TRBJ1-3|NA|TRBV29-1
CSYLAGNTIYF
>TRBJ2-7|NA|TRBV30
CAWSVQGRGFYEQYF
>TRBJ2-3|TRBD2|TRBV2
CASSEGGGFADTQYF
>TRBJ1-3|NA|TRBV30
CAWSVLPGRSFGTIYF
>TRBJ1-1|NA|TRBV6-5
CASRSTALNTEAFF
>TRBJ1-5|NA|TRBV10-1
CASHGGTYQPQHF
>TRBJ2-7|TRBD1|TRBV7-6
CASRLLRSGQGEQYF
>TRBJ2-5|NA|TRBV2
CASMGRVETQYF
>TRBJ2-7|TRBD1|TRBV5-1
CASTPGQGLAEQYF
>TRBJ2-1|TRBD1|TRBV9
CASSATWNPGTGRFF